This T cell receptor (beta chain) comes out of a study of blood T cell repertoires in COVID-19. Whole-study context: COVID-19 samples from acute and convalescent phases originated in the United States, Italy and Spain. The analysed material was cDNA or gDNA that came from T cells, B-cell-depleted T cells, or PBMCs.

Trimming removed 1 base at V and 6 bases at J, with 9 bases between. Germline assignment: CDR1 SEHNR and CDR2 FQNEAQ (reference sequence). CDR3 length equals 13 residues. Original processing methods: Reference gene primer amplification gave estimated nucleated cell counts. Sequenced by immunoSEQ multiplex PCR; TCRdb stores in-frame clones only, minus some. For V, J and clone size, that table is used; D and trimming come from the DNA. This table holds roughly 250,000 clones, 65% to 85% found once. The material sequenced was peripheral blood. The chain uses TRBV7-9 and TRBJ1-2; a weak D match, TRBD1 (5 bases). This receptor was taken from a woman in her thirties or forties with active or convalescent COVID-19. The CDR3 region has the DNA TGTGCCAGCAGCTTAGGAGGGGAGGATGGCTACACCTTC. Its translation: CASSLGGEDGYTF. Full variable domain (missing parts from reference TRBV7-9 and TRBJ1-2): DTGVSQNPRHKITKRGQNVTFRCDPISEHNRLYWYRQTLGQGPEFLTYFQNEAQLEKSRLLSDRFSAERPKGSFSTLEIQRTEQGDSAMYLCASSLGGEDGYTFGSGTRLTVV.